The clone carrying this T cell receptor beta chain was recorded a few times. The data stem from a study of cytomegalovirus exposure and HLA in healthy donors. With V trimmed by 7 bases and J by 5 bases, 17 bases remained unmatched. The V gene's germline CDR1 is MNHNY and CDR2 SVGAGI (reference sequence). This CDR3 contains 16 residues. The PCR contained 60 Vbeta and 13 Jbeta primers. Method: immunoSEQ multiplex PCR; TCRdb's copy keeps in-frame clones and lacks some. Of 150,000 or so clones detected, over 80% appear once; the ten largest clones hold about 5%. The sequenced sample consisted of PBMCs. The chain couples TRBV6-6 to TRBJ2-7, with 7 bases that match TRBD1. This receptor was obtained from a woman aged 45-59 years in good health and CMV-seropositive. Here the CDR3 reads CASTPQGRQGANEQYF. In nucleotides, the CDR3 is TGTGCCAGCACCCCACAAGGACGACAGGGAGCCAACGAGCAGTACTTC.